This passage covers 30 T cell receptor beta chains from one sample sequenced in a study of T cells expressing NK-cell markers (dated by TCRdb to the early 2020s). The library was built by means of 5' RACE. Sequenced on an Illumina HiSeq 2000. The reads, reprocessed by TCRdb, yield one row per CDR3 protein sequence and no DNA. This sample's clone table shows over 150,000 distinct CDR3 sequences. The ten largest clones represent 37% of the sample. Sequenced: blood T cells: a sorted CD56 or NKG2C T cell subset, CD4+ or CD8+ T cells, or bulk PBMC T cells (not recorded which). The receptors stem from a woman in her fifties or sixties in good health. Donor details come from another sample of the same person, matched by shared clones.

The rearrangement links TRBV5-1 to TRBJ2-5; TCRdb's D call of TRBD1 is untestable without DNA. This CDR3 spans 14 amino acids. Germline V CDR1 and CDR2: SGHRS, YFSETQ. CDR3 residues: CASKVGQGYETQYF.

The chain is built from TRBV9 and TRBJ1-1. CDR1 and CDR2 from the germline V gene are SGDLS and YYNGEE. This CDR3 is built from 14 residues. CDR3 in amino acids: CASSPGLGGSEAFF.

The chain joins TRBV29-1 to TRBJ1-2. Germline CDR1 and CDR2: SQVTM and ANQGSEA. The CDR3 loop spans 12 amino acids. The CDR3 sequence: CSGALVDYGYTF.

V and J are TRBV10-2 and TRBJ2-3; TCRdb designates TRBD2, a call that cannot be tested without DNA. CDR1 and CDR2 (germline): WSHSY, SAAADI. The CDR3 totals 13 residues. The chain's CDR3 is CASKEGPPDTQYF.

The chain joins TRBV19 to TRBJ1-1. The CDR3 is 13 amino acids. Germline CDR1 LNHDA, CDR2 SQIVND (reference sequence). CDR3 sequence: CASSITAHTEAFF. Drawing the rest from reference TRBV19 and TRBJ1-1, the complete variable domain is DGGITQSPKYLFRKEGQNVTLSCEQNLNHDAMYWYRQDPGQGLRLIYYSQIVNDFQKGDIAEGYSVSREKKESFPLTVTSAQKNPTAFYLCASSITAHTEAFFGQGTRLTVV.

The V call is TRBV13, the J call TRBJ1-1; the D call of TRBD1 rests on TCRdb alone, since no DNA is present to check it. CDR1 is PRHDT and CDR2 is FYEKMQ in the germline V gene (reference sequence). The CDR3 extends over 12 amino acids. The chain's CDR3 is CASSAGGAEAFF.

V is TRBV25-1 and J is TRBJ2-2; checking the TCRdb D call of TRBD1 is not possible without DNA. The CDR3 is made up of 14 amino acids. The V gene's germline CDR1 is MGHDK and CDR2 SYGVNS. Here the CDR3 reads CASRLQENTGELFF. The entire variable domain, with the rest obtained from reference TRBV25-1 and TRBJ2-2, is as follows: EADIYQTPRYLVIGTGKKITLECSQTMGHDKMYWYQQDPGMELHLIHYSYGVNSTEKGDLSSESTVSRIRTEHFPLTLESARPSHTSQYLCASRLQENTGELFFGEGSRLTVL.

The rearrangement links TRBV13 to TRBJ1-1; the TCRdb D gene call, TRBD1, has no DNA to confirm it. The CDR3 has 12 amino acids. Germline V lookup: CDR1 PRHDT, CDR2 FYEKMQ (reference sequence). The CDR3 region is CASAPGAGEAFF.

The chain recombines TRBV11-2 with TRBJ2-1; TCRdb names TRBD2, which stays unverified in the absence of DNA. CDR1 and CDR2 from the germline V gene are SGHAT and FQNNGV. This CDR3 region has 12 residues. The CDR3: CASSGMGREQFF.

The CDR3 loop is CASRVSAGVTEAFF. The J gene is TRBJ1-1, the V gene TRBV19; TCRdb returns TRBD1, unconfirmable since there is no DNA. This CDR3 is 14 amino acids long. Germline V gene data show CDR1 as LNHDA and CDR2 as SQIVND (reference sequence). Based on the CDR3 plus reference TRBV19 and TRBJ1-1, the full variable domain is DGGITQSPKYLFRKEGQNVTLSCEQNLNHDAMYWYRQDPGQGLRLIYYSQIVNDFQKGDIAEGYSVSREKKESFPLTVTSAQKNPTAFYLCASRVSAGVTEAFFGQGTRLTVV.

The chain uses TRBV7-9 and TRBJ1-2; absent DNA, TCRdb's TRBD1 call cannot be checked. Germline CDR1 reads SEHNR; CDR2 reads FQNEAQ (reference sequence). This CDR3 comprises 13 residues. The CDR3 loop is CASSSPTGDGYTF.

The chain recombines TRBV5-1 with TRBJ1-4; the D call of TRBD1 rests on TCRdb alone, since no DNA is present to check it. This CDR3 spans 14 amino acids. From germline, CDR1 is SGHRS and CDR2 YFSETQ. The CDR3 is CASSFSGQGEKLFF.

The V gene is TRBV20-1, the J gene TRBJ2-5. The CDR3 runs to 15 residues. The germline V gene has CDR1 DFQATT and CDR2 SNEGSKA (reference sequence). The CDR3 region is CSARDQRTWQETQYF.

The chain uses TRBV19 and TRBJ2-1. Germline V gives CDR1 LNHDA, CDR2 SQIVND (reference sequence). The CDR3 is made up of 15 amino acids. This CDR3 reads CASTQTPSSYNEQFF.

The CDR3 sequence is CAISELQTGLFNEQFF. This chain uses TRBV10-3 with TRBJ2-1; as DNA is missing, the TRBD1 call by TCRdb cannot be tested. There are 16 residues in the CDR3. Germline V gives CDR1 ENHRY, CDR2 SYGVKD.

This CDR3 reads CASSLDGGVTAAYNEQFF. V usage is TRBV5-1 and J usage is TRBJ2-1; TCRdb indicates TRBD2, and absent DNA this call remains unverified. This CDR3 is built from 18 residues. Looked up from germline, CDR1 is SGHRS and CDR2 is YFSETQ.

This chain uses TRBV25-1 with TRBJ1-1; TCRdb's D call of TRBD1 is untestable without DNA. Germline values: CDR1 MGHDK, CDR2 SYGVNS. CDR3 length: 13 amino acids. CDR3 in amino acids: CASIKGMNTEAFF.

The CDR3 protein is CASSQNAPRVGELFF. The chain couples TRBV11-2 to TRBJ2-2; with no DNA, the TCRdb D assignment of TRBD1 cannot be verified. This CDR3 spans 15 amino acids. Germline assignment: CDR1 SGHAT and CDR2 FQNNGV.

This rearrangement joins TRBV3-1 to TRBJ2-2. The CDR3 has 14 residues. CDR1 and CDR2 from the germline V gene are LGHDT and YNNKEL (reference sequence). The CDR3 sequence is CASSPSPNTGELFF.

This sequence joins TRBV2 and TRBJ2-3; absent DNA, TCRdb's TRBD2 call cannot be checked. CDR3 length equals 15 residues. Germline CDR1 reads SNHLY; CDR2 reads FYNNEI. CDR3 loop: CASSEEEFSTDTQYF.

The chain couples TRBV12-5 to TRBJ2-1; TCRdb calls TRBD2, which cannot be checked without DNA. There are 14 residues in the CDR3. Looked up from germline, CDR1 is LGHNT and CDR2 is FRNRAP. The CDR3 loop is CASGPREYYNEQFF.

The chain couples TRBV7-9 to TRBJ2-7; the D gene TCRdb calls, TRBD1, cannot be checked with no DNA. This CDR3 comprises 12 residues. CDR1 SEHNR and CDR2 FQNEAQ come from the germline V gene (reference sequence). The CDR3 sequence: CASSIFGGEQYF.

The CDR3 reads CASSFGLALYEQYF. This sequence joins TRBV27 and TRBJ2-7; TCRdb picks TRBD2, but there is no DNA to check that call. CDR1 and CDR2 from the germline V gene are MNHEY and SMNVEV (reference sequence). This CDR3 has 14 residues.

The J gene is TRBJ2-5, the V gene TRBV3-1; the D gene TCRdb calls, TRBD2, cannot be checked with no DNA. CDR3 length: 15 amino acids. Germline V gives CDR1 LGHDT, CDR2 YNNKEL (reference sequence). The CDR3 is CASSHLRTHQETQYF.

V is TRBV24-1 and J is TRBJ2-2. Germline V CDR1 and CDR2: KGHDR, SFDVKD. The CDR3 consists of 14 residues. This chain's CDR3 is CATRETANTGELFF.

CDR3 loop: CASSEAGAISNQPQHF. This chain joins TRBV6-5 and TRBJ1-5; TCRdb outputs TRBD1, but without DNA this stays unchecked. CDR1 is MNHEY, CDR2 SVGAGI, per germline. The CDR3 has 16 amino acids.

V gene TRBV11-3 combines with J gene TRBJ2-2; TCRdb designates TRBD2, a call that cannot be tested without DNA. The CDR3 length is 14 residues. Looked up from germline, CDR1 is SGHNT and CDR2 is YENEEA. The CDR3 protein is CASSTLAGAGELFF.

The chain combines TRBV27 with TRBJ2-6; TCRdb returns TRBD1, unconfirmable since there is no DNA. The V gene's germline CDR1 is MNHEY and CDR2 SMNVEV (reference sequence). The CDR3 has 17 residues. The CDR3 is CASSLVGVPSGANVLTF.

The chain couples TRBV3-1 to TRBJ1-6. The germline V gene encodes CDR1 LGHDT and CDR2 YNNKEL (reference sequence). This CDR3 has 16 residues. CDR3 region: CASSQDRSSYNSPLHF.

The chain couples TRBV25-1 to TRBJ2-3; TCRdb proposes TRBD2, but this gene call is untestable without DNA. The CDR3 totals 12 residues. CDR1 is MGHDK, CDR2 SYGVNS, per germline. CDR3 region: CASSYTGTSPYF.